This T cell receptor beta chain is from a study of T cells in localized non-small cell lung cancer. Method: immunoSEQ multiplex PCR; TCRdb's copy keeps in-frame clones and lacks some. The sample has about 20,000 clones; approximately 86% are singletons. Study results and limitations: Sequencing, confined to only one tumor region, leaves heterogeneity possible. Longer overall survival was linked to higher blood T cell density. Detection in adjacent lung was observed for a median around 59 of the top 100 tumor clones.

A word on this clone: Its antigen is undetermined.

This TCR was recovered from a man aged 40-75 years with stage II squamous cell lung carcinoma. The sequencing used PBMCs, collected before any cancer treatment.

The DNA of the CDR3 is TGTGCCAGCAGGGACGGACAGGGGGCGTTTAGTGGCTACACCTTC. Translated, it gives CASRDGQGAFSGYTF. This rearrangement joins TRBV6-1 to TRBJ1-2; 11 bases are shared with TRBD1. The CDR3 is 15 amino acids. Germline V lookup: CDR1 MNHNS, CDR2 SASEGT. The V gene end was trimmed by 6 bases and the J gene end by 7 bases; junction bases not matched to a gene: 10.